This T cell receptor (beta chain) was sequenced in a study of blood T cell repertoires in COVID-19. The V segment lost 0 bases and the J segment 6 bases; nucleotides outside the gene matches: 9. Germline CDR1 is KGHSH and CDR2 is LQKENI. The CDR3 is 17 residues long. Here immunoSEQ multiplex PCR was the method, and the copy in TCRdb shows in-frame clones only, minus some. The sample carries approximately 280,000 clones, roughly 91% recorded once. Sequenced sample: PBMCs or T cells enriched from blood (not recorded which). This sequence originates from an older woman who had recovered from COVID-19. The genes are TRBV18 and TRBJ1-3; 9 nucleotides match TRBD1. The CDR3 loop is CASSPPAPGQGANTIYF. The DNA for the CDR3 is TGTGCCAGCTCACCACCGGCTCCGGGACAGGGCGCAAACACCATATATTTT.